This record looks at one T cell receptor (beta chain) sequence and its context. Its antigen is not known. There were no patients who had received any treatment before thyroid surgery. The CDR3 extends over 15 amino acids. With V trimmed by 5 bases and J by 5 bases, 8 bases remained unmatched. The germline V gene has CDR1 SGHAT and CDR2 FQNNGV. This specimen comes from a study of metastatic and nonmetastatic thyroid tumors. The wider study: Repertoires from blood and tumor or nodule tissue of malignant and benign thyroid patients were compared.

Whole-study results and caveats: Benign nodules were reported to have significantly lower TCR beta diversity than malignant thyroid tumors, in blood and tumor.

With MiXCR, TCRdb reprocessed the PCR reads. The sample holds approximately 16,000 clones, 25% to 30% seen once. The chain links TRBV11-2 to TRBJ2-5; 10 positions match TRBD2. Sequenced material: adjacent normal tissue. This TCR derives from a female donor with papillary thyroid cancer or a benign thyroid nodule (not recorded which). Some clones in this sample may be carry-over from other donors' samples. CDR3 nucleotides: TGTGCCAGCAGCCCCGGAAGCGGGGGGGCCGAGACCCAGTACTTC. This translates into CASSPGSGGAETQYF. The whole variable domain, filled in from reference TRBV11-2 and TRBJ2-5, reads EAGVAQSPRYKIIEKRQSVAFWCNPISGHATLYWYQQILGQGPKLLIQFQNNGVVDDSQLPKDRFSAERLKGVDSTLKIQPAKLEDSAVYLCASSPGSGGAETQYFGPGTRLLVL.